These T cell receptor beta chains were read from a single sample in a study of graft-versus-host responses after intestinal transplantation. TCRdb's copy holds only in-frame clones and misses some; the assay was immunoSEQ multiplex PCR. Of about 4,300 clones listed, approximately 80% are singletons. Specimen: ileum tissue, collected 9 days after transplant. All receptors come from a human patient who received an intestinal transplant, so some T cells may come from the graft donor. Each CDR3 is given with its conserved first and last residue. D genes are given only for firm matches. Rows give clone size only sometimes, using once, few, many, or a class for an expanded clone.

D gene	clone size	J gene	V gene	CDR3 protein	CDR3 DNA
.	.	TRBJ1-5	TRBV28	CASSLQGFSNQPQHF	TGTGCCAGCAGTTTACAGGGTTTTAGCAATCAGCCCCAGCATTTT
.	.	TRBJ1-3	TRBV6-6	CASSLQESSTIYF	TGTGCCAGCAGTCTACAGGAGTCGAGCACCATATATTTT
.	.	TRBJ1-2	TRBV30	CAWSVTLRGREDGYTF	TGTGCCTGGAGTGTTACCCTTCGGGGCAGGGAGGATGGCTACACCTTC
.	.	TRBJ2-7	TRBV6-1	CASSEGLASSYEQYF	TGTGCCAGCAGTGAAGGCCTAGCGAGTTCCTACGAGCAGTACTTC
TRBD2	once	TRBJ2-5	TRBV4-1	CASSQAVWTSGRGETQYF	TGCGCCAGCAGCCAAGCGGTATGGACTAGCGGGAGAGGGGAGACCCAGTACTTC
.	.	TRBJ1-2	TRBV30	CAWATGLGGAYGYTF	TGTGCCTGGGCTACCGGCCTGGGGGGAGCCTATGGCTACACCTTC
TRBD1	.	TRBJ1-1	TRBV19	CASSIATGARTEAFF	TGTGCCAGTAGTATCGCAACAGGGGCGAGAACTGAAGCTTTCTTT
.	.	TRBJ2-3	TRBV7-2	CASSLWGAITDTQYF	TGTGCCAGCAGCTTATGGGGGGCAATCACAGATACGCAGTATTTT
.	.	TRBJ1-1	TRBV2	CASCRNGGAAEAFF	TGTGCCAGCTGCCGCAACGGCGGGGCCGCTGAAGCTTTCTTT
TRBD2	few	TRBJ2-5	TRBV27	CASSYAREFSETQYF	TGTGCCAGCAGTTATGCGCGGGAGTTCTCGGAGACCCAGTACTTC
.	.	TRBJ1-5	TRBV19	CEPPGRMLYSNQPQHF	TGTGAACCGCCGGGACGGATGCTATATAGCAATCAGCCCCAGCATTTT